Sequencing of this TCR beta chain was carried out in a study of shared clonotypes between healthy human individuals. As concerns this clone: No antigen is known for it. This CDR3 is also generated by other DNA sequences in the sample.

This CDR3 comprises 12 residues. V gave up 4 bases and J gave up 5 bases, with 8 bases separating them. Germline loops: CDR1 SGHRS, CDR2 YFSETQ. The method was immunoSEQ multiplex PCR; TCRdb's version includes in-frame clones alone and lacks a portion of them. The sample holds roughly 410,000 clones; around 96% are singletons and the top ten take about 0.32%. General study results and limits: Naive subsets usually exceeded memory subsets in estimated richness. Sequencing depth was expected to influence donor clonotype sharing.

The TCR originated in a man aged 25 to 40 in good health. The sample was memory CD8+ T cells sorted from blood. Subset reported: CD45RO+ cells pooled with CCR7-negative TemRA cells. The genes are TRBV5-1 and TRBJ2-3; tentatively, D is TRBD2 (6 bases). CDR3 protein: CASSLGGDTQYF. CDR3 sequence (DNA): TGCGCCAGCAGCCTCGGGGGAGATACGCAGTATTTT.